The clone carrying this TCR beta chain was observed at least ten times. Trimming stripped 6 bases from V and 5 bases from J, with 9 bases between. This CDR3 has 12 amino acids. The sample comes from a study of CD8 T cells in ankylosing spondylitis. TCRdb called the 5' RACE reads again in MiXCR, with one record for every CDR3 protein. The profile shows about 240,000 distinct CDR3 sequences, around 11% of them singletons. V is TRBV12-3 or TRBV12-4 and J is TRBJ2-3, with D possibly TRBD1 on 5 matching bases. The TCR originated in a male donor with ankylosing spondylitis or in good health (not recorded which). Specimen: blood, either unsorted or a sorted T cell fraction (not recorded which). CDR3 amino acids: CASSLRGDTQYF. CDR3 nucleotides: TGTGCCAGCAGCTTAAGGGGAGATACGCAGTATTTT.